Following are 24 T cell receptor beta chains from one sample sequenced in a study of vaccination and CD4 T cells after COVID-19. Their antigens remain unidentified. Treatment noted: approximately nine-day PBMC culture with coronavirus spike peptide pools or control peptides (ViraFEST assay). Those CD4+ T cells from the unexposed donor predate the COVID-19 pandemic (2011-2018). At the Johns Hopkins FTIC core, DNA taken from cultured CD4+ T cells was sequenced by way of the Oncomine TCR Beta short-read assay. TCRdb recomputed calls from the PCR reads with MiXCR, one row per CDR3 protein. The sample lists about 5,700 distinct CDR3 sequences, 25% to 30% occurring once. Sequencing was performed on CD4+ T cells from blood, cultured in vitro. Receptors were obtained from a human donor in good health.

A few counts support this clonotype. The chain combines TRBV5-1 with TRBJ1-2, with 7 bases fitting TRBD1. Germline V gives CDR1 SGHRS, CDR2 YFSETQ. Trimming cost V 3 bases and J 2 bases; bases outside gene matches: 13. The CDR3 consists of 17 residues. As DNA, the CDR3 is TGCGCCAGCAGCTCCCACCGGACAGGTCGGGAGAACTATGGCTACACCTTC. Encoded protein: CASSSHRTGRENYGYTF.

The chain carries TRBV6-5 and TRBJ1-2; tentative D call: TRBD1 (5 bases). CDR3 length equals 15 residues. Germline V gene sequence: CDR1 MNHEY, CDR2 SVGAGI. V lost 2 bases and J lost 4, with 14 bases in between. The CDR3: CASSYRSGATYGYTF. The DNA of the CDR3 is TGTGCCAGCAGTTACCGCTCCGGGGCTACCTATGGCTACACCTTC.

CDR3: CSVGTSGNTIYF. The CDR3 nucleotides read TGCAGCGTTGGCACTTCTGGAAACACCATATATTTT. This sequence joins TRBV29-1 and TRBJ1-3; D gene ambiguous. Germline V lookup: CDR1 SQVTM, CDR2 ANQGSEA. This CDR3 spans 12 amino acids. The ends were cut back, 4 bases at V and 1 base at J, with 5 bases in the middle.

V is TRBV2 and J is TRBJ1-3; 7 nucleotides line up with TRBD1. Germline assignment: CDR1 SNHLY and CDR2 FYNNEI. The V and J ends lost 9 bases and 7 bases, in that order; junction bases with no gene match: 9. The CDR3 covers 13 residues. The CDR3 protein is CASDDRAGNTIYF. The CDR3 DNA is TGTGCCAGTGACGACAGGGCCGGCAACACCATATATTTT.

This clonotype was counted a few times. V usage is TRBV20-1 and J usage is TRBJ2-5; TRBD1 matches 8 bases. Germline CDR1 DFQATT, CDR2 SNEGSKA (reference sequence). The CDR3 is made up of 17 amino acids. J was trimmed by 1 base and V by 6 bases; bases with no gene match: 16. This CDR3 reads CSALKPFGGQVQETQYF. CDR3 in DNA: TGCAGTGCACTAAAGCCCTTCGGGGGACAGGTCCAAGAGACCCAGTACTTC.

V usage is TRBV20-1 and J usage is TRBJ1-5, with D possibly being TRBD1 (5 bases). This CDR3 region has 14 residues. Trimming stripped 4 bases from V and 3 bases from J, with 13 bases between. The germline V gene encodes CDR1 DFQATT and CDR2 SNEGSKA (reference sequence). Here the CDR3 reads CSATRRGINQPQHF. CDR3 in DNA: TGCAGTGCTACAAGGAGGGGAATCAATCAGCCCCAGCATTTT.

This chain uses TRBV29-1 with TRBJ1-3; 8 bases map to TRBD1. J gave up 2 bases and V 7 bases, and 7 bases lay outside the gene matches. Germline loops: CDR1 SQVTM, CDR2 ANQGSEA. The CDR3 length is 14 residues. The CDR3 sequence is CSAEQGVTGNTIYF. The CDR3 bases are TGCAGCGCCGAACAGGGGGTAACTGGAAACACCATATATTTT.

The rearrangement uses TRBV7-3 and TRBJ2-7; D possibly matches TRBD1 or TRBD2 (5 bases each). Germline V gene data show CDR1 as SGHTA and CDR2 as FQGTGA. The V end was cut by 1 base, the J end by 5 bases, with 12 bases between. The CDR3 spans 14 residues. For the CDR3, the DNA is TGTGCCAGCAGCTTAATGGGCAGGGACCACGAGCAGTACTTC. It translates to CASSLMGRDHEQYF.

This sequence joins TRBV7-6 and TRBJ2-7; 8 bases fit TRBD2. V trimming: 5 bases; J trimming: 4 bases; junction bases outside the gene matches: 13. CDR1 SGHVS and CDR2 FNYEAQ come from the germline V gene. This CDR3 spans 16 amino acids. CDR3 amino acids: CASSPRGSGGGYEQYF. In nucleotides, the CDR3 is TGTGCCAGCAGCCCCCGAGGGAGCGGGGGTGGGTACGAGCAGTACTTC.

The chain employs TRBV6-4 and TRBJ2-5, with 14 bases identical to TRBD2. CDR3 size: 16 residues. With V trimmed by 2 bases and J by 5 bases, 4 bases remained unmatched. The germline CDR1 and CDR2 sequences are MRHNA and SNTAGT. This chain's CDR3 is CASSDGTSGGGETQYF. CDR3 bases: TGTGCCAGCAGTGACGGGACTAGCGGGGGTGGGGAGACCCAGTACTTC.

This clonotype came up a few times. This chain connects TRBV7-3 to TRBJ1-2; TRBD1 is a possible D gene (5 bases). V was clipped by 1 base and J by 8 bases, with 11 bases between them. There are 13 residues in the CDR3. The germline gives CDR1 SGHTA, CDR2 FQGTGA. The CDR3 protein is CASSLRGGKGYTF. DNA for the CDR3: TGTGCCAGCAGCTTAAGGGGGGGGAAGGGCTACACCTTC.

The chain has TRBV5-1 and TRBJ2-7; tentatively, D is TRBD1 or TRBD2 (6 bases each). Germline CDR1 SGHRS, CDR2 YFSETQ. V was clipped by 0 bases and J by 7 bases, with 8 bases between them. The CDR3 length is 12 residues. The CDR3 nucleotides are TGCGCCAGCAGCTTGGTAGGGGGGGAGCAGTACTTC. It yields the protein CASSLVGGEQYF.

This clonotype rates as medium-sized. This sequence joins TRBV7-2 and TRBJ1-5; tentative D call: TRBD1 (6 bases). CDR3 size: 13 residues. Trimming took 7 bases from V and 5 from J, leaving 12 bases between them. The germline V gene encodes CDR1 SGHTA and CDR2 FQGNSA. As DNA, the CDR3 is TGTGCCAGCACACCAAACAGGGATCAGCCCCAGCATTTT. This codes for CASTPNRDQPQHF.

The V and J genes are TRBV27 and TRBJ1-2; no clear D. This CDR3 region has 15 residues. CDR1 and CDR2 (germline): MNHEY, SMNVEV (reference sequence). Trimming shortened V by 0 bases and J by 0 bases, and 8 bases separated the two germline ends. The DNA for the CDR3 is TGTGCCAGCAGTTTATCCAGCGCAGCTAACTATGGCTACACCTTC. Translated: CASSLSSAANYGYTF.

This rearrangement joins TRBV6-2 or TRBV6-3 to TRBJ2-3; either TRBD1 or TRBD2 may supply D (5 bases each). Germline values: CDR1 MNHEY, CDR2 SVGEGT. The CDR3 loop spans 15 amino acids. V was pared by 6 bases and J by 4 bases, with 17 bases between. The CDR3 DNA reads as TGTGCCAGCAGCCAGGGCCAATCCGGGGCAGATACGCAGTATTTT. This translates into CASSQGQSGADTQYF.

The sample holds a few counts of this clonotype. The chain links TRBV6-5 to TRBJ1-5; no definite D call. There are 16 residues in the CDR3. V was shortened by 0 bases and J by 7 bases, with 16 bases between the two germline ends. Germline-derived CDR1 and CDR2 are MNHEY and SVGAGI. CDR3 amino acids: CASSYSLQPGGQPQHF. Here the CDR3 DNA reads TGTGCCAGCAGTTACTCGTTACAGCCCGGCGGCCAGCCCCAGCATTTT.

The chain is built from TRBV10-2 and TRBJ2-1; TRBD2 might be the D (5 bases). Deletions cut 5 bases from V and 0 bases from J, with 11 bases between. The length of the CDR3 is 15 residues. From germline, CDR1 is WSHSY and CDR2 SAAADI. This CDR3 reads CASSLGSSSYNEQFF. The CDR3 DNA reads TGCGCCAGCAGTCTGGGGAGCAGCTCCTACAATGAGCAGTTCTTC.

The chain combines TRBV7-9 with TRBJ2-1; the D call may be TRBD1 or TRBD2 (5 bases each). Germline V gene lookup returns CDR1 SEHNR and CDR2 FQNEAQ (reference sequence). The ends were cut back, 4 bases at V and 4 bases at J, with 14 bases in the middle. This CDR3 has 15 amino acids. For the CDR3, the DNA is TGTGCCAGCAGCTACGGGGACGGGGCTTACAATGAGCAGTTCTTC. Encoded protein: CASSYGDGAYNEQFF.

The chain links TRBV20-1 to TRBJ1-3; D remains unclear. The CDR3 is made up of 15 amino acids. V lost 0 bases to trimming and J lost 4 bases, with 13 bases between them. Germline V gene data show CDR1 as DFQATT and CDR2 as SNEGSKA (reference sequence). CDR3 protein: CSARDLGSPGNTIYF. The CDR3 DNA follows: TGCAGTGCTAGAGATCTAGGTTCGCCGGGAAACACCATATATTTT.

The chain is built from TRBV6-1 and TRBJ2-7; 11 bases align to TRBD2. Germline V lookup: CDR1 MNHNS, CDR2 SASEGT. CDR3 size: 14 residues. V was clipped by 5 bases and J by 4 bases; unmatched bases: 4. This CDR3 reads CASSKLAGEYEQYF. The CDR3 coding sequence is TGTGCCAGCAGTAAACTAGCGGGGGAGTACGAGCAGTACTTC.

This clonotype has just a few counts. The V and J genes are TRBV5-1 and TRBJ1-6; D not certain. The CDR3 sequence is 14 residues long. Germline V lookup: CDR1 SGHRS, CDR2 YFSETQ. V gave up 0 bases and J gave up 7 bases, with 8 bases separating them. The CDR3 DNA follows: TGCGCCAGCAGCTTGGTGTCGGTGAATTCACCCCTCCACTTT. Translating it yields CASSLVSVNSPLHF.

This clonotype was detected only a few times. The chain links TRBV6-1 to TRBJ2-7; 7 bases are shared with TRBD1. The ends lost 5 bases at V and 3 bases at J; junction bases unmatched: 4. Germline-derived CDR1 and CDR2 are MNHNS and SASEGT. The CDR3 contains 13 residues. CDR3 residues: CASSKDRYYEQYF. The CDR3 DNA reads TGTGCCAGCAGTAAGGACAGGTACTACGAGCAGTACTTC.

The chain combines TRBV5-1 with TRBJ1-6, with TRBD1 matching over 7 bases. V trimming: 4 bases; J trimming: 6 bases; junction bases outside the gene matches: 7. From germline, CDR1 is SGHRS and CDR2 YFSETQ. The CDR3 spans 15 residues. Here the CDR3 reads CASSQGDSSNSPLHF. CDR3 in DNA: TGCGCCAGCAGCCAGGGGGACAGCAGTAATTCACCCCTCCACTTT.

The CDR3 sequence is CASSIRGQDQKTQYF. The CDR3 bases are TGTGCCAGCAGCATCAGAGGACAGGATCAAAAGACCCAGTACTTC. The J gene is TRBJ2-5, the V gene TRBV9; 7 nucleotides agree with TRBD1. Germline CDR1 is SGDLS and CDR2 is YYNGEE. Losses at the gene ends were 4 bases for V and 6 bases for J; bases not matched to a gene: 12. The CDR3 consists of 15 residues. Complete variable domain (other parts from reference TRBV9 and TRBJ2-5): DSGVTQTPKHLITATGQRVTLRCSPRSGDLSVYWYQQSLDQGLQFLIQYYNGEERAKGNILERFSAQQFPDLHSELNLSSLELGDSALYFCASSIRGQDQKTQYFGPGTRLLVL.